This T cell receptor (beta chain) was captured by sequencing in a study of blood T cell repertoires in COVID-19. Study details: PBMCs, B-cell-depleted T cells, or T cells provided the cDNA or gDNA that made up the material.

The CDR3 runs 15 residues. CDR1 KGHSH and CDR2 LQKENI come from the germline V gene. Between the trimmed V and J ends, which lost 0 bases and 2 bases, there was a span of 8 bases. TCRdb's copy holds only in-frame clones and misses some; the assay was immunoSEQ multiplex PCR. The data show tens of thousands of clones, about 90% seen once. The sequence was collected from a man in his sixties with active COVID-19. The sample consisted of peripheral blood. The rearrangement uses TRBV18 and TRBJ1-3; a possible D gene is TRBD1 (6 bases). For the CDR3, the DNA is TGTGCCAGCTCACCACCGTCAGGGGCTGGAAACACCATATATTTT. Amino acids: CASSPPSGAGNTIYF. The variable domain in full, completed from reference TRBV18 and TRBJ1-3, reads NAGVMQNPRHLVRRRGQEARLRCSPMKGHSHVYWYRQLPEEGLKFMVYLQKENIIDESGMPKERFSAEFPKEGPSILRIQQVVRGDSAAYFCASSPPSGAGNTIYFGEGSWLTVV.